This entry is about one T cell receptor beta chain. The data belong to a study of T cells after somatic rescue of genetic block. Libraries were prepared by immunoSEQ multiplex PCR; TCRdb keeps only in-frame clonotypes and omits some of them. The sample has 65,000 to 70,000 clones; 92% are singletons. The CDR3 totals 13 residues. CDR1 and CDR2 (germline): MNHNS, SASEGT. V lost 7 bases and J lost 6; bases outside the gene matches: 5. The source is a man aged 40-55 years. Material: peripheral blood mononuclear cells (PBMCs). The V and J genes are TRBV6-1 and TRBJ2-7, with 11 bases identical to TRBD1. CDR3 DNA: TGTGCCAGCAATATCGGACAGGGGGCCGAGCAGTACTTC. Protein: CASNIGQGAEQYF.